This T cell receptor beta chain was profiled in a study of cytomegalovirus exposure and HLA in healthy donors. Whole-study findings and limits: In a later analysis, TCR beta V- and J-gene trimming was associated with a missense DCLRE1C variant. In vitro work confirmed that a few CMV-associated chains recognize CMV antigens. What was likely a sequencing artifact was a cluster of highly shared sequence variants.

A remark on this clone: Its antigen is as yet unknown.

The CDR3 sequence is 14 residues long. The germline V gene encodes CDR1 SGHTA and CDR2 FQGNSA. The V end was cut by 5 bases, the J end by 3 bases, with 14 bases between. Use of 60 Vbeta and 13 Jbeta primers characterized the PCR. Under the authors' procedure: Later reanalysis found 80 million or so unique TCR beta chains, 9 million to 12 million of them shared. Profiled with immunoSEQ multiplex PCR; TCRdb holds only in-frame clones, not every one. V, J and clone size were drawn from that table, and D and trimming were deduced from the DNA. Its clone listing holds about 120,000 clones. This chain connects TRBV7-2 to TRBJ2-7; D might be TRBD2 (5 bases). The sequence was obtained from a woman aged 40 to 50 in good health and CMV-seropositive. Sequencing input: PBMCs. The CDR3 protein is CASSRPARDYEQYF. In DNA, the CDR3 is TGTGCCAGCAGCCGACCAGCGAGGGACTACGAGCAGTACTTC.